This T cell receptor beta chain was captured in a study of Ad26.COV2.S vaccination and SARS-CoV-2 variants. Study-wide context: Intramuscular Ad26.COV2.S at 5x10^10 or 1x10^11 viral particles.

TCRdb's table, derived via immunoSEQ multiplex PCR, lists solely in-frame clones and lacks some. The data contain about 400,000 clones, more than 85% of them singletons. The germline V and J ends were trimmed by 4 bases and 2 bases, with 14 bases remaining between them. The CDR3 length is 15 residues. Germline V gene sequence: CDR1 SEHNR, CDR2 FQNEAQ (reference sequence). Treatment denoted: roughly 18 received Ad26.COV2.S at low or high dose, single or two shots; about 5 received placebo; per-sample allocation not given. Each sample was drawn 63 days after the first injection (of vaccine or placebo). This clone was picked up a small number of times.

The chain combines TRBV7-9 with TRBJ1-1; TRBD1 might be the D (6 bases). The sequenced sample was peripheral blood, obtained in a trial of Ad26.COV2.S vaccine versus placebo. The clonotype comes from a person between 18 and 59 years old who received the Ad26.COV2.S COVID-19 vaccine or a placebo. The CDR3 region is CASSSTTGINTEAFF. The CDR3 DNA reads as TGTGCCAGCAGCTCCACCACAGGGATCAACACTGAAGCTTTCTTT.